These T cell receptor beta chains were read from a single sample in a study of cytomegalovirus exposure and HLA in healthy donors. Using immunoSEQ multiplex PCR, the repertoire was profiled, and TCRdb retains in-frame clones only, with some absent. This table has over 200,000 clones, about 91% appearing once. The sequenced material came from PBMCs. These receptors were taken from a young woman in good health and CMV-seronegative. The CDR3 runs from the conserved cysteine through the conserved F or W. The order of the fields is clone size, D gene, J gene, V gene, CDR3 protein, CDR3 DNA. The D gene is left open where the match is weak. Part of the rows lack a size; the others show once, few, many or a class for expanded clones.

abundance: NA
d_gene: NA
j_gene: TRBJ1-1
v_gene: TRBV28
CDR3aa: CASSFSGLNTEAFF
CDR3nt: TGTGCCAGCAGTTTTTCAGGTTTGAACACTGAAGCTTTCTTT

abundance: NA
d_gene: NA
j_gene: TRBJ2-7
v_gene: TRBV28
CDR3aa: CASSLPGEGNEQYF
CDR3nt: TGTGCCAGCAGTTTACCGGGAGAGGGGAACGAGCAGTACTTC

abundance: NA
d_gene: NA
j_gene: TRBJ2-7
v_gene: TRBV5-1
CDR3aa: CASSLVGAPSYEQYF
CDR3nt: TGCGCCAGCAGCTTGGTGGGAGCGCCTTCCTACGAGCAGTACTTC

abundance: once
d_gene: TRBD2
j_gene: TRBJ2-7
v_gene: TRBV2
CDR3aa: CASSENRASGGFSYEQYF
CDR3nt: TGTGCCAGCAGTGAAAATCGGGCTAGCGGGGGTTTCTCCTACGAGCAGTACTTC

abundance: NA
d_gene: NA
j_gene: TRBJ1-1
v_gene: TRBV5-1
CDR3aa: CASSRKQGHTEAFF
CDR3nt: TGCGCCAGCAGCAGAAAGCAGGGGCACACTGAAGCTTTCTTT

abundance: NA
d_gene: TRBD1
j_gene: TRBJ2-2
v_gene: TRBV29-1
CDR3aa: CSAINRGSGELFF
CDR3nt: TGCAGCGCCATAAACAGGGGTTCGGGGGAGCTGTTTTTT

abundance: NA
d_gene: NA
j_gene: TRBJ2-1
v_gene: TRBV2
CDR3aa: CASSETLQRLGFF
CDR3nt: TGTGCCAGCAGTGAAACCCTTCAGAGGCTCGGGTTCTTC

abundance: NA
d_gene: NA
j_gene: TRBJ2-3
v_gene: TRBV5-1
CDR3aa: CASSLENRESDTQYF
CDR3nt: TGCGCCAGCAGCTTGGAGAACAGGGAATCAGATACGCAGTATTTT

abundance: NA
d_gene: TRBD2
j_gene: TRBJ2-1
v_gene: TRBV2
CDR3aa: CASRLAGRYNEQFF
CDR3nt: TGTGCCAGCAGACTAGCGGGGCGATACAATGAGCAGTTCTTC

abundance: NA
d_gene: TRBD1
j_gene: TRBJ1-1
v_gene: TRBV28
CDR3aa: CASYSPGGLNTEAFF
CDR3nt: TGTGCCAGCTATTCGCCAGGGGGATTGAACACTGAAGCTTTCTTT

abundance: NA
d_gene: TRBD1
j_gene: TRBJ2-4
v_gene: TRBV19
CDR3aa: CASSIDRDRGTIQYF
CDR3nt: TGTGCCAGTAGTATAGATCGGGACAGGGGGACCATTCAGTACTTC

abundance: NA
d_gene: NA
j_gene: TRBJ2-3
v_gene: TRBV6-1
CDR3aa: CASGKGERDTQYF
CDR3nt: TGTGCCAGCGGTAAGGGGGAACGAGATACGCAGTATTTT

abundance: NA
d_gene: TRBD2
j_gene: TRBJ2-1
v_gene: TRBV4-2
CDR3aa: CASSQGSSGSDEQFF
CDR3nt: TGTGCCAGCAGCCAAGGCTCTAGCGGGAGCGATGAGCAGTTCTTC

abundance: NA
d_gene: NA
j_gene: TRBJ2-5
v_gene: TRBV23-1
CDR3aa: CASSQSGQHIQYF
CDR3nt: TGCGCCAGCAGTCAATCTGGACAACATATTCAGTACTTC

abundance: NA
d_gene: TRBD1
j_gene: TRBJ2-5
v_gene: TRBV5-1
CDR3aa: CASRPRDRDYGRVETQYF
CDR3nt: TGCGCCAGCAGGCCCCGGGACAGGGACTACGGGCGGGTAGAGACCCAGTACTTC

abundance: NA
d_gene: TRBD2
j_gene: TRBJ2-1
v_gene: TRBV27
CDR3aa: CASSFRGLAGSSYNEQFF
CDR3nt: TGTGCCAGCAGTTTCCGGGGGTTAGCGGGATCCTCCTACAATGAGCAGTTCTTC

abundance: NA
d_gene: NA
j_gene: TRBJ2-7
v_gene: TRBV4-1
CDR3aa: CASSHSLGQGQGEQYF
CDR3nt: TGCGCCAGCAGCCACAGCTTGGGTCAAGGCCAGGGGGAGCAGTACTTC

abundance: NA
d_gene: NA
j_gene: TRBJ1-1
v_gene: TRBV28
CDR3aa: CASRSGHSNTEAFF
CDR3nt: TGTGCCAGCAGGTCGGGACATTCGAACACTGAAGCTTTCTTT

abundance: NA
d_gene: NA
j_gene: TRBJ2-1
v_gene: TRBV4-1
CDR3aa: CASSQDYYEQFF
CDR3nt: TGCGCCAGCAGCCAAGATTACTACGAGCAGTTCTTC

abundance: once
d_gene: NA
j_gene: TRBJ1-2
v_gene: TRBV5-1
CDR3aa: CASSTGLDYGYTF
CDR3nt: TGCGCCAGCAGCACGGGACTGGACTATGGCTACACCTTC

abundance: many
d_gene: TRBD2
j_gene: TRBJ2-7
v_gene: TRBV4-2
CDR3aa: CASSQEREGSYEQYF
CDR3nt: TGTGCCAGCAGCCAAGAGCGGGAGGGCTCCTACGAGCAGTACTTC

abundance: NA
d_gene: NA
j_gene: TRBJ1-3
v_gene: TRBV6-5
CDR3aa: CASSYGPLGNTIYF
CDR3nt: TGTGCCAGCAGTTACGGGCCTCTTGGAAACACCATATATTTT

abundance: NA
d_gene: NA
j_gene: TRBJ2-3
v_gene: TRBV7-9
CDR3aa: CASSLKRQFTDTQYF
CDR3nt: TGTGCCAGCAGCTTAAAGAGACAGTTCACAGATACGCAGTATTTT

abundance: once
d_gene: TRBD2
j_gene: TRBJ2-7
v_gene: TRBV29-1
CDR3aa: CSVKPGTSRYEQYF
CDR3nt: TGCAGCGTAAAACCCGGGACTAGCAGGTACGAGCAGTACTTC

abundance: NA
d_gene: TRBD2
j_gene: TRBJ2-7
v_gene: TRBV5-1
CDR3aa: CASSGTSGRGRYF
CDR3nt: TGCGCCAGCAGCGGGACTAGCGGGAGGGGTCGGTACTTC

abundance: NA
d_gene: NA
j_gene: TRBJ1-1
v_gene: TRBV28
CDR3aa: CASRGYEAFF
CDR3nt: TGTGCCAGTCGGGGGTATGAAGCTTTCTTT

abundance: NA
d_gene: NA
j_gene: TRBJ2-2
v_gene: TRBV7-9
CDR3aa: CASSLVSGNTGELFF
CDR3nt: TGTGCCAGCAGCTTAGTTTCGGGGAACACCGGGGAGCTGTTTTTT

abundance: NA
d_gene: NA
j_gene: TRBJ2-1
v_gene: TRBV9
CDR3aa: CASSPRLGSLNEQFF
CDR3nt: TGTGCCAGCAGCCCGAGACTAGGGTCCTTGAATGAGCAGTTCTTC

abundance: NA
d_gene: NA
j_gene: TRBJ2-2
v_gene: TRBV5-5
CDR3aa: CASSFQGTTGELFF
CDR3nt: TGTGCCAGCAGCTTCCAGGGGACCACCGGGGAGCTGTTTTTT

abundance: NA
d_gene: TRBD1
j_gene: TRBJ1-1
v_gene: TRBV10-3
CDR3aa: CAISEGGQGTNTEAFF
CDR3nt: TGTGCCATCAGTGAAGGGGGACAGGGTACGAACACTGAAGCTTTCTTT

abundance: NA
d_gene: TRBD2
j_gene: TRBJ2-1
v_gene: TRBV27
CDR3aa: CASRGRAKYNEQFF
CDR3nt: TGTGCCAGCAGGGGGAGGGCCAAGTACAATGAGCAGTTCTTC

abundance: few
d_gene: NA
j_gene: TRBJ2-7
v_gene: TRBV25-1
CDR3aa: CASSVNEQYF
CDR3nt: TGTGCCAGCAGTGTTAACGAGCAGTACTTC

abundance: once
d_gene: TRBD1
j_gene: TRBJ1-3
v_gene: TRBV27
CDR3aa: CASSLVPGGLGNTIYF
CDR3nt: TGTGCCAGCAGTCTAGTCCCAGGGGGCCTGGGAAACACCATATATTTT

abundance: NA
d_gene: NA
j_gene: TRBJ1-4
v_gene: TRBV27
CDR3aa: CASSSRFTTNEKLFF
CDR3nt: TGTGCCAGCAGTTCCCGGTTCACAACTAATGAAAAACTGTTTTTT

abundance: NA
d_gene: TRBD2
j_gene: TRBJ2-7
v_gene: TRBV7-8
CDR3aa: CASGGEGVSGGTYEQYF
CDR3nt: TGTGCCTCGGGCGGTGAAGGAGTTAGCGGGGGCACCTACGAGCAGTACTTC

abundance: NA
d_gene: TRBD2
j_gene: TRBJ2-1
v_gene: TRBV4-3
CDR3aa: CASSQNGLAGISEQFF
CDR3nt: TGCGCCAGCAGCCAAAATGGACTAGCGGGAATTAGTGAGCAGTTCTTC

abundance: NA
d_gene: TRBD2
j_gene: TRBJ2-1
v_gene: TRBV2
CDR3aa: CASGLAGGSSYNEQFF
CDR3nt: TGTGCCAGCGGACTAGCGGGAGGGAGCTCCTACAATGAGCAGTTCTTC

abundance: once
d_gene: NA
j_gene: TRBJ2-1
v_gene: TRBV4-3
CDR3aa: CASSQDHLASFYNEQFF
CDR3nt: TGCGCCAGCAGCCAAGATCATCTAGCGTCTTTCTACAATGAGCAGTTCTTC

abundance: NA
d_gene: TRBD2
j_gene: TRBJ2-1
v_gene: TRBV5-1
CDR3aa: CASSKGLAGYNEQFF
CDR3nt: TGCGCCAGCAGTAAGGGACTAGCGGGTTACAATGAGCAGTTCTTC

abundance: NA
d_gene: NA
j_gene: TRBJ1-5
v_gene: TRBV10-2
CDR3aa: CASSESAGGDNQPQHF
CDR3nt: TGCGCCAGCAGTGAGTCTGCAGGCGGGGATAATCAGCCCCAGCATTTT

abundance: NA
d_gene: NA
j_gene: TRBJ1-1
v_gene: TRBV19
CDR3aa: CASSRRPDTEAFF
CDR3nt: TGTGCCAGTAGTCGGCGGCCCGACACTGAAGCTTTCTTT

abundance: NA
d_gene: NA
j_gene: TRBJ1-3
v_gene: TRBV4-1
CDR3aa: CASSFGPAGNTIYF
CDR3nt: TGCGCCAGCAGCTTTGGGCCGGCCGGAAACACCATATATTTT

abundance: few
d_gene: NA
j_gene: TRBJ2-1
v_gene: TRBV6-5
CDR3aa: CASSYSSGGEQFF
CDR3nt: TGTGCCAGCAGTTACTCGTCGGGGGGCGAGCAGTTCTTC

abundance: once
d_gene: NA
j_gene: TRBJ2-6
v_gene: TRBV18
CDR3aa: CASSPWDSRSGANVLTF
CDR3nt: TGTGCCAGCTCACCTTGGGACTCTCGCTCTGGGGCCAACGTCCTGACTTTC

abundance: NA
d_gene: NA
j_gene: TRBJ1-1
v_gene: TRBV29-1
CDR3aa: CSAASGDGTEAFF
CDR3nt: TGCAGCGCCGCTTCAGGGGACGGGACTGAAGCTTTCTTT